The sequence of this T cell receptor beta chain was determined in a study of cytomegalovirus exposure and HLA in healthy donors. Study results and limitations: An analysis was carried out later, and it reportedly showed fewer N-insertions in an Asian-associated ancestry cluster than the roughly 670-donor mean.

Trimming took off 7 bases at V and 4 bases at J, with 8 bases between the two ends. The CDR3 has 12 residues. Germline V gene sequence: CDR1 SEHNR, CDR2 FQNEAQ (reference sequence). A word on this clone: Its specificity is unknown.

Primers included in the PCR were 60 Vbeta and 13 Jbeta primers. Here immunoSEQ multiplex PCR was the method, and the copy in TCRdb shows in-frame clones only, minus some. The repertoire includes 110,000 or so clones, roughly 70% of them detected once, and about 8.3% sits in the top ten. This sequence joins TRBV7-9 and TRBJ1-5; tentative D call: TRBD1 (6 bases). The specimen was PBMCs. The clonotype comes from a man younger than 35 in good health and CMV-seropositive. The DNA of the CDR3 is TGTGCCAGCACAGGGGTTAATCAGCCCCAGCATTTT. This encodes CASTGVNQPQHF.